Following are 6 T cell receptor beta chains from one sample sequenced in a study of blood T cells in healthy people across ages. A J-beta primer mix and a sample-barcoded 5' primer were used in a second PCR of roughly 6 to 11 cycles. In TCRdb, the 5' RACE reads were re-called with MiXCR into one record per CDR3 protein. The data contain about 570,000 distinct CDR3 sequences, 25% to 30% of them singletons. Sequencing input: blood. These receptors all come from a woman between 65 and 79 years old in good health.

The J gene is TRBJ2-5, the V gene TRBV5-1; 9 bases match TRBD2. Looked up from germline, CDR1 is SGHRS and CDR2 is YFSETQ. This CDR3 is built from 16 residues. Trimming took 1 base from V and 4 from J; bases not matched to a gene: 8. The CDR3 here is CASSLTSGGGAETQYF. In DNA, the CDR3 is TGCGCCAGCAGCTTGACAAGCGGCGGGGGGGCAGAGACCCAGTACTTC.

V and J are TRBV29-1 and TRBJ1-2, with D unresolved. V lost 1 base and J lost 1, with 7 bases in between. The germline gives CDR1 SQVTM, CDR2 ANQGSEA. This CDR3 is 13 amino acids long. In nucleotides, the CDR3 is TGCAGCGTTGAAGTTCCAGTTAACTATGGCTACACCTTC. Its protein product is CSVEVPVNYGYTF.

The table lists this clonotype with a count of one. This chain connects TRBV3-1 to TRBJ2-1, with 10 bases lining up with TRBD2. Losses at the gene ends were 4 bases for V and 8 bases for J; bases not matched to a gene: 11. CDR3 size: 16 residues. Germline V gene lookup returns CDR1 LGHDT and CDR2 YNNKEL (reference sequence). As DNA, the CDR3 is TGTGCCAGCAGCCTTAGCGGGGGGCCTAGGTTATATGAGCAGTTCTTC. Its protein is CASSLSGGPRLYEQFF.

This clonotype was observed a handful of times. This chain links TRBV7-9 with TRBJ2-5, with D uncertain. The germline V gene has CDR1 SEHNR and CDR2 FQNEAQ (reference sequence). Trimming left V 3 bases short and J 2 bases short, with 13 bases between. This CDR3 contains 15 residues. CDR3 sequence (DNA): TGTGCCAGCAGCTTCCAGAGTATCAAACAAGAGACCCAGTACTTC. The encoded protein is CASSFQSIKQETQYF. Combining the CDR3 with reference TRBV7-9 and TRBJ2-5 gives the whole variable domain DTGVSQNPRHKITKRGQNVTFRCDPISEHNRLYWYRQTLGQGPEFLTYFQNEAQLEKSRLLSDRFSAERPKGSFSTLEIQRTEQGDSAMYLCASSFQSIKQETQYFGPGTRLLVL.

The CDR3 reads CASSPLGAGETQYF. As DNA, the CDR3 is TGTGCCAGCAGCCCGCTAGGGGCGGGGGAGACCCAGTACTTC. The rearrangement uses TRBV5-5 and TRBJ2-5; a weak D match, TRBD2 (6 bases). The V gene lost 4 bases and the J gene lost 5 bases, with 15 bases spanning the gap. Germline V gives CDR1 SGHKS, CDR2 YYEKEE (reference sequence). CDR3 size: 14 residues.

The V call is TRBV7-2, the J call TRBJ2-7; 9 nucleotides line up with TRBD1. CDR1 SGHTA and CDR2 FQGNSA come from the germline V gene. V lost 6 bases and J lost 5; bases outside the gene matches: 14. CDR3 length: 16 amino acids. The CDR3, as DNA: TGTGCCAGCAGACGATCCAACAGGGGGCTATCGGACGAGCAGTACTTC. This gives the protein CASRRSNRGLSDEQYF.